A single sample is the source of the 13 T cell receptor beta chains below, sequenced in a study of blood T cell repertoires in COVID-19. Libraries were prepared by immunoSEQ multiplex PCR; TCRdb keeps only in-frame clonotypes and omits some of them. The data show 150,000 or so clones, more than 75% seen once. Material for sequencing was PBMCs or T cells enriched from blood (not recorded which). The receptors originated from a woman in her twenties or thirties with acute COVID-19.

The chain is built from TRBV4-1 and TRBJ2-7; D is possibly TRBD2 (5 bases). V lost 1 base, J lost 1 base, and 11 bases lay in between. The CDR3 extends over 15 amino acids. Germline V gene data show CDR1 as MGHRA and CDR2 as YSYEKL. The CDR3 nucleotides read TGCGCCAGCAGCCAAGCCCCTGGGAGTTCCTACGAGCAGTACTTC. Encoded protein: CASSQAPGSSYEQYF.

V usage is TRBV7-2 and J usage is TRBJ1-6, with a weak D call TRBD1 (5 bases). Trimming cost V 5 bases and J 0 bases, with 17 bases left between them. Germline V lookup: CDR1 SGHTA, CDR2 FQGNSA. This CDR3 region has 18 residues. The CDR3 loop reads CASSPRWGEGSYNSPLHF. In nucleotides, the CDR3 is TGTGCCAGCAGCCCTCGTTGGGGCGAAGGCTCCTATAATTCACCCCTCCACTTT.

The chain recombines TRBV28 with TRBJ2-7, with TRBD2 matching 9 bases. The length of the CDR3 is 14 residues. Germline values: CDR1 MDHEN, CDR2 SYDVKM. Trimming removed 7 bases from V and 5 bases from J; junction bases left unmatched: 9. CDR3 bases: TGTGCCAGCACGTTAGCGGGAGATAACAACGAGCAGTACTTC. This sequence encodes CASTLAGDNNEQYF.

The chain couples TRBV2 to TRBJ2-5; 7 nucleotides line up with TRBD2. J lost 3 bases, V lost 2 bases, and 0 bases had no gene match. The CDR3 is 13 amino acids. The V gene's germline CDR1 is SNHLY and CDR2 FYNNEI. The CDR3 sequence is CASSELAEETQYF. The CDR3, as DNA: TGTGCCAGCAGTGAACTAGCGGAAGAGACCCAGTACTTC.

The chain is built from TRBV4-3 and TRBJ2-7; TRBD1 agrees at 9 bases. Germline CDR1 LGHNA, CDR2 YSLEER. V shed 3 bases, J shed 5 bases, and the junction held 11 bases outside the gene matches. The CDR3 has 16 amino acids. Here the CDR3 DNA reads TGCGCCAGCAGCCAGAGCCGGGACAGGGTCTACCACGAGCAGTACTTC. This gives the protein CASSQSRDRVYHEQYF.

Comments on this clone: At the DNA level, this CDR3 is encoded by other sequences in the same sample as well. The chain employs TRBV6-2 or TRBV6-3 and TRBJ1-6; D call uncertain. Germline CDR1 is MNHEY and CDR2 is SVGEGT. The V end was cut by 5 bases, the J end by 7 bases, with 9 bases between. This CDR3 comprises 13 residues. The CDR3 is CASSLTENSPLHF. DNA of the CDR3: TGTGCCAGCAGTCTCACAGAAAATTCACCCCTCCACTTT.

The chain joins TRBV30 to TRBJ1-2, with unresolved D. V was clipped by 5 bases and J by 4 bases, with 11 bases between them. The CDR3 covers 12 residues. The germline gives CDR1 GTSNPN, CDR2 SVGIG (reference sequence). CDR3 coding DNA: TGTGCCTGGGGGAGGGATCGCTATGGCTACACCTTC. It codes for CAWGRDRYGYTF.

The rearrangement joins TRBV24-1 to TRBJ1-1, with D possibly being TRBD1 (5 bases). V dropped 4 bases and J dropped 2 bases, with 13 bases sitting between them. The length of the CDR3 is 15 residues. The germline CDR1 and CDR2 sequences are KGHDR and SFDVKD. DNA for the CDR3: TGTGCCACCAGTGACCCGGCGCAGGGAAACACTGAAGCTTTCTTT. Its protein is CATSDPAQGNTEAFF.

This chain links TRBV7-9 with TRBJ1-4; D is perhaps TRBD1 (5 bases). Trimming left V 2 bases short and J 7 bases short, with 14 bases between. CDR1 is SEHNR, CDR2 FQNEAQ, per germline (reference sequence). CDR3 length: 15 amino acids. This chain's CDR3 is CASSLQGDPGEKLFF. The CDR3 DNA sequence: TGTGCCAGCAGCTTACAGGGCGACCCTGGTGAAAAACTGTTTTTT.

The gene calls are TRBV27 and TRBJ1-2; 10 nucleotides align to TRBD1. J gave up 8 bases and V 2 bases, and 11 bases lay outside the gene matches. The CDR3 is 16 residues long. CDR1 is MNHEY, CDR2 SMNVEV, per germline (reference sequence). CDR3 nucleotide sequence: TGTGCCAGCAGTTTAATGGGACAGGGGCCGCGGGAGGGCTACACCTTC. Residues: CASSLMGQGPREGYTF.

CDR3 amino acids: CASSVEGRGYYEQYF. In DNA form, the CDR3 reads TGTGCCAGCAGCGTAGAGGGCCGCGGGTACTACGAGCAGTACTTC. The rearrangement uses TRBV9 and TRBJ2-7; maybe TRBD2 (5 bases). The CDR3 spans 15 residues. V lost 0 bases and J 3 bases, leaving 13 bases between the germline ends. The germline CDR1 and CDR2 sequences are SGDLS and YYNGEE.

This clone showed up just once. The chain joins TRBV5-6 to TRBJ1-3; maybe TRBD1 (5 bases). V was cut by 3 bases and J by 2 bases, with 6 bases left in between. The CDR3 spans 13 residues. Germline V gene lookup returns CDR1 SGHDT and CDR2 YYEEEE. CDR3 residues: CASSSRAGNTIYF. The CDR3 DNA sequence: TGTGCCAGCAGCTCCAGGGCTGGAAACACCATATATTTT.

The CDR3 loop is CASSPNWSSYNSPLHF. In DNA form, the CDR3 reads TGTGCCAGCAGCCCTAACTGGAGCTCCTATAATTCACCCCTCCACTTT. V and J are TRBV9 and TRBJ1-6; D call uncertain. V dropped 4 bases and J dropped 0 bases, with 11 bases sitting between them. CDR3 length: 16 amino acids. Germline-derived CDR1 and CDR2 are SGDLS and YYNGEE.